This T cell receptor beta chain comes out of a study of CD8 T cells in ankylosing spondylitis. Preparation of TCR beta libraries was done by quantitative 5'-RACE with molecular barcodes. TCRdb redid the calling of the 5' RACE reads with MiXCR, one entry per CDR3 protein. The sample carries just over 300,000 distinct CDR3 sequences, less than 25% recorded once. This clonotype was found a few times. Its target is not known. The CDR3 is 16 residues long. The V and J ends lost 1 base and 1 base respectively, with 13 bases between them. CDR1 and CDR2 (germline): SGHVS, FQNEAQ. General observations from the study: Made up of 7 to 9 highly homologous variants, a TCR beta motif appeared characteristic of ankylosing spondylitis blood. As reported, disease-linked clones showed significant enrichment in matched ankylosing spondylitis synovial fluid. Researchers report that disease-linked clones proved CD8+ and relatively rare in peripheral blood.

The rearrangement uses TRBV7-8 and TRBJ1-1, with D possibly matching TRBD1 (5 bases). This clonotype was obtained from a female donor with ankylosing spondylitis or in good health (not recorded which). Sample: blood, either unsorted or a sorted T cell fraction (not recorded which). CDR3 residues: CASSLVSGTSNTEAFF. CDR3 DNA sequence: TGTGCCAGCAGCTTAGTGAGCGGGACGTCGAACACTGAAGCTTTCTTT.